The next 2 T cell receptor beta chains were all read from a single sample in a study of T cells in localized non-small cell lung cancer. Some clones are missing from TCRdb's copy, which holds only in-frame ones; the method was immunoSEQ multiplex PCR. The repertoire holds 70,000 to 95,000 clones, with roughly 91% as singletons. The sequencing used PBMCs, collected before any cancer treatment. All receptors derive from a woman between 35 and 70 years old with stage II squamous cell lung carcinoma.

The chain is built from TRBV30 and TRBJ1-1, with 7 bases identical to TRBD1. The CDR3 sequence is 14 residues long. CDR1 is GTSNPN, CDR2 SVGIG, per germline (reference sequence). The trim removed 3 bases at V and 11 bases at J, leaving 15 bases unmatched. The CDR3 region is CAWRPLDRDDGAFF. CDR3 nucleotides: TGTGCCTGGAGGCCACTAGACAGGGACGATGGGGCTTTCTTT.

This clone showed up just once. The CDR3 nucleotides read TGTGCCGCCTACCGGACAGGTCTAAGACAAGAGACCCAGTACTTC. Translation: CAAYRTGLRQETQYF. The chain employs TRBV28 and TRBJ2-5; 7 bases line up with TRBD1. Looked up from germline, CDR1 is MDHEN and CDR2 is SYDVKM. V trimming: 11 bases; J trimming: 2 bases; junction bases outside the gene matches: 14. The CDR3 extends over 15 amino acids.